These T cell receptor beta chains were read from a single sample in a study of beta chain features in type 1 diabetes. Method: immunoSEQ multiplex PCR; TCRdb's copy keeps in-frame clones and lacks some. The sample has 600,000 to 700,000 clones, around an eighth seen once; the top ten hold approximately 0.021%. The source material was naive CD4+ T cells from blood. These receptors came from a young man with type 1 diabetes. Each CDR3 is given with its conserved first and last residue. Fields, in order: clone size, V gene, D gene, J gene, CDR3 DNA, CDR3 protein. The D gene is left open where the match is weak. Size values are once, few and many counts, or a class for expanded clones, and some rows have none.

-	TRBV11-3	TRBD2	TRBJ2-1	TGTGCCAGCAGCTTCACTAGCGGGGGGGCCTACAATGAGCAGTTCTTC	CASSFTSGGAYNEQFF
-	TRBV5-8	-	TRBJ1-5	TGTGCCAGCAGCTGGGGAACAATTAGCAATCAGCCCCAGCATTTT	CASSWGTISNQPQHF
few	TRBV28	TRBD1	TRBJ2-5	TGTGCCAGCAGTTCCGGACAGGGCGACGAGACCCAGTACTTC	CASSSGQGDETQYF
-	TRBV5-1	-	TRBJ2-7	TGCGCCAGCAGCTTCGATCCAGGGCCGTTATCTGGGCAGTACTTC	CASSFDPGPLSGQYF
few	TRBV9	TRBD2	TRBJ2-3	TGTGCCAGCAGCGCAAGCGGGGGTTCAGATACGCAGTATTTT	CASSASGGSDTQYF
-	TRBV2	TRBD1	TRBJ2-5	TGTGCCAGCAGTGACAGGACAGGGGAGTACCAAGAGACCCAGTACTTC	CASSDRTGEYQETQYF
few	TRBV9	-	TRBJ1-1	TGTGCCAGCAGCGTTCGCAAGGACACTGAAGCTTTCTTT	CASSVRKDTEAFF
-	TRBV5-1	-	TRBJ1-6	TGCGCCAGCAGCTTGGGCAGCAATAATTCACCCCTCCACTTT	CASSLGSNNSPLHF
-	TRBV10-3	-	TRBJ2-6	TGTGCCATCAGCCAGGGTACTGGGGCCAACGTCCTGACTTTC	CAISQGTGANVLTF
-	TRBV27	-	TRBJ2-2	TGTGCCAGCAGTCCCTACGACCCCGGGGAGCTGTTTTTT	CASSPYDPGELFF
few	TRBV30	-	TRBJ2-3	TGTGCCTGGAGTCCCCTGGGGCCTGATACGCAGTATTTT	CAWSPLGPDTQYF
-	TRBV30	TRBD2	TRBJ2-5	TGTGCCGTTAAGGGACTAGCGGAGACCCAGTACTTC	CAVKGLAETQYF
-	TRBV9	-	TRBJ2-1	TGTGCCAGCAGCCCCCCCGGGACTTCGGTCAATGAGCAGTTCTTC	CASSPPGTSVNEQFF
-	TRBV10-3	-	TRBJ2-7	TGTGCCATCAGTGGGGAGGGGGTATCCCACGAGCAGTACTTC	CAISGEGVSHEQYF
-	TRBV14	-	TRBJ1-1	TGTGCCAGCAGCCCGGGTTTGGGGAAGAACACTGAAGCTTTCTTT	CASSPGLGKNTEAFF
few	TRBV29-1	TRBD1	TRBJ1-2	TGCGGGCAGGGGGAGGACTATGGCTACACCTTC	CGQGEDYGYTF
-	TRBV30	-	TRBJ1-2	TGTGCCTGGAGTGTAAGGCAGGGGATTTACTATGGCTACACCTTC	CAWSVRQGIYYGYTF
few	TRBV28	-	TRBJ2-7	TGTGCCAGCAGCCCAGGGACATCGGATTACGAGCAGTACTTC	CASSPGTSDYEQYF
few	TRBV4-1	-	TRBJ1-1	TGCGCCAGCAGCCAAGGGGCTGTGAACACTGAAGCTTTCTTT	CASSQGAVNTEAFF
-	TRBV5-1	-	TRBJ2-1	TGCGCCAGCAGCTTAAGTTGGAATGAGCAGTTCTTC	CASSLSWNEQFF
few	TRBV18	-	TRBJ2-2	TGTGCCAGCTCACCACGTCAGGTCGGCGACGGGGAGCTGTTTTTT	CASSPRQVGDGELFF
few	TRBV27	-	TRBJ1-2	TGTGCCAGCAGTTTATCGCATCGGGATGGCTACACCTTC	CASSLSHRDGYTF
-	TRBV7-9	-	TRBJ2-3	TGTGCCAGCAGCTTAGCCTACCTGGAGGGGGAGGCAGATACGCAGTATTTT	CASSLAYLEGEADTQYF
-	TRBV28	-	TRBJ2-7	TGTGCCAGCAGTTTATTCGGGTACGAGCAGTACTTC	CASSLFGYEQYF
-	TRBV23-1	-	TRBJ1-1	TGCGCCAGCAGTCAAACCTTGGGACGGAAAAACACTGAAGCTTTCTTT	CASSQTLGRKNTEAFF
-	TRBV6-5	-	TRBJ1-1	TGTGCCAGCAGTCTGGACAGAATGAACACTGAAGCTTTCTTT	CASSLDRMNTEAFF
few	TRBV5-4	TRBD1	TRBJ2-7	TGTGCCAGCAGCTTCGACAGGGGGCGGGCCGAGCAGTACTTC	CASSFDRGRAEQYF
-	TRBV5-1	-	TRBJ2-6	TGCGCCAGCAGCTTGGACCCCTTTCCGGGTTCTGGGGCCAACGTCCTGACTTTC	CASSLDPFPGSGANVLTF
-	TRBV19	-	TRBJ1-1	TGTGCCAGTAGTATGAGTAGGGGTTGGAACACTGAAGCTTTCTTT	CASSMSRGWNTEAFF
few	TRBV5-4	-	TRBJ1-2	TGTGCCAGAGGGGATCGATGGCGGAACTATGGCTACACCTTC	CARGDRWRNYGYTF
-	TRBV5-1	TRBD1	TRBJ2-3	TGCGCCAGCAAGACCGGGACAGGGGGAGATACGCAGTATTTT	CASKTGTGGDTQYF
-	TRBV9	TRBD2	TRBJ2-3	TGTGCCAGCAGCGCCCGGGGGGGACCCCCTTCCACAGATACGCAGTATTTT	CASSARGGPPSTDTQYF
-	TRBV5-1	TRBD1	TRBJ1-1	TGCGCCAGCAGCGGGGACAGGGGAACTGAAGCTTTCTTT	CASSGDRGTEAFF
few	TRBV2	-	TRBJ2-1	TGTGCCAGCAGTGGGCCCGGGGTCAACTACAATGAGCAGTTCTTC	CASSGPGVNYNEQFF
-	TRBV7-9	-	TRBJ1-4	TGTGCCAGCAGCTTAAACGGATTTAATGAAAAACTGTTTTTT	CASSLNGFNEKLFF
once	TRBV30	-	TRBJ1-5	TGTGCCTGGAGTAGGGGCAGAGATCAGCCCCAGCATTTT	CAWSRGRDQPQHF
few	TRBV29-1	-	TRBJ1-2	TGCAGCGTTGGGGTGTTGGGGGACTTGAACTATGGCTACACCTTC	CSVGVLGDLNYGYTF